This T cell receptor beta chain was identified during a study of cytomegalovirus exposure and HLA in healthy donors. Study-wide background: Genetic ancestry analysis placed about 84% of the roughly 400 donors that were genotyped in the Caucasian-associated cluster. Study results and limitations: Specificity for CMV antigens was confirmed in vitro for three of the CMV-associated chains. Versus the approximately 670-donor mean, an Asian-associated ancestry cluster reportedly showed fewer N-insertions in a later analysis. A link between a missense DCLRE1C variant and TCR beta V- and J-gene trimming emerged from a later analysis.

A remark on this clone: Its antigen is currently unknown.

The PCR was carried out with 60 Vbeta primers and 13 Jbeta primers. Repertoires were generated with immunoSEQ multiplex PCR, while TCRdb's copy carries only in-frame clones and drops some. The table includes roughly 120,000 clones, 70% to 85% detected once. The sequencing sample was made of PBMCs. This receptor was obtained from a woman in her 40s in good health and CMV-seropositive.

The CDR3 loop reads CSVEGGGGEQYF. The CDR3 DNA is TGCAGCGTTGAAGGGGGAGGTGGTGAGCAGTACTTC. This chain connects TRBV29-1 to TRBJ2-7; perhaps TRBD2 as D (6 bases). CDR1 is SQVTM, CDR2 ANQGSEA, per germline. V was cut by 1 base and J by 7 bases, with 11 bases left in between. This CDR3 contains 12 residues.